These 22 T cell receptor beta chains originate from one sample sequenced in a study of cytomegalovirus exposure and HLA in healthy donors. This PCR relied on a set of 60 Vbeta primers and 13 Jbeta primers. Libraries were prepared by immunoSEQ multiplex PCR; TCRdb keeps only in-frame clonotypes and omits some of them. The sample consists of some 200,000 clones, roughly 79% of them appearing once. Input material: PBMCs. The receptors were gathered from a middle-aged woman in good health and CMV-seronegative.

A note on this clone: Different DNA sequences within this sample yield the same CDR3. The chain employs TRBV6-1 and TRBJ1-5, with D maybe TRBD1 (5 bases). Trimming took off 6 bases at V and 4 bases at J, with 10 bases between the two ends. Germline CDR1 and CDR2: MNHNS and SASEGT. This CDR3 contains 13 residues. Here the CDR3 reads CASREQVNQPQHF. DNA for the CDR3: TGTGCCAGCAGGGAACAGGTGAATCAGCCCCAGCATTTT.

V and J are TRBV18 and TRBJ1-2, with D perhaps matching TRBD1 (5 bases). The V gene's germline CDR1 is KGHSH and CDR2 LQKENI. Trimming took 4 bases from V and 5 from J, leaving 17 bases between them. The CDR3 consists of 15 residues. CDR3 DNA sequence: TGTGCCAGCTCACTCAAGGAAGGGGTCGGGTATGGCTACACCTTC. As protein: CASSLKEGVGYGYTF.

This chain links TRBV2 with TRBJ1-5; a weak D match, TRBD1 (5 bases). The CDR3 totals 14 residues. Trimming shortened V by 7 bases and J by 9 bases, and 19 bases separated the two germline ends. The germline V gene has CDR1 SNHLY and CDR2 FYNNEI. In DNA, the CDR3 is TGTGCCAGCACCGACCGCAGGGCCGAAGGGCCCCAGCATTTT. Translated, it gives CASTDRRAEGPQHF. The full variable domain, in which reference TRBV2 and TRBJ1-5 provide the parts outside the CDR3, is EPEVTQTPSHQVTQMGQEVILRCVPISNHLYFYWYRQILGQKVEFLVSFYNNEISEKSEIFDDQFSVERPDGSNFTLKIRSTKLEDSAMYFCASTDRRAEGPQHFGDGTRLSIL.

V is TRBV5-4 and J is TRBJ1-2; possible D gene TRBD1, 6 bases. Per germline, CDR1 SGHNT and CDR2 YYREEE (reference sequence). This CDR3 spans 17 amino acids. V was cut by 1 base and J by 3 bases, with 19 bases left in between. The CDR3 reads CASSLYRPTGTYYGYTF. In nucleotides, the CDR3 is TGTGCCAGCAGCTTGTACCGCCCGACAGGAACCTACTATGGCTACACCTTC.

The rearrangement joins TRBV5-1 to TRBJ2-3, with D maybe TRBD2 (5 bases). The CDR3 has 13 amino acids. V was clipped by 2 bases and J by 4 bases, with 8 bases between them. Germline V gene data show CDR1 as SGHRS and CDR2 as YFSETQ. The CDR3 nucleotides read TGCGCCAGCAGCTTCGGAGGCGCAGATACGCAGTATTTT. Encoded protein: CASSFGGADTQYF.

This clone has a handful of counts. The genes are TRBV5-4 and TRBJ2-3; the match to TRBD2 covers 8 bases. The CDR3 extends over 15 amino acids. After removal of 0 bases from V and 6 bases from J, the junction contained 6 bases not matched to a gene. Germline values: CDR1 SGHNT, CDR2 YYREEE (reference sequence). The CDR3 loop is CASSLARGGADTQYF. DNA for the CDR3: TGTGCCAGCAGCTTGGCACGGGGGGGCGCGGATACGCAGTATTTT.

J is TRBJ2-5 and V is TRBV10-3, with D perhaps matching TRBD2 (6 bases). The DNA end is more similar to TRBJ2-7, so the J call may be wrong. Germline-derived CDR1 and CDR2 are ENHRY and SYGVKD. The CDR3 covers 12 residues. In DNA, the CDR3 is TGTGCCATCAGTGAGGGAGGGTACGAGCAGTACTTC. This sequence encodes CAISEGGYEQYF.

This rearrangement joins TRBV9 to TRBJ2-1; maybe TRBD2 (5 bases). The CDR3 contains 15 residues. Trimming removed 4 bases at V and 6 bases at J, with 17 bases between. CDR1 and CDR2 (germline): SGDLS, YYNGEE. CDR3: CASSPTGNSLNEQFF. CDR3 DNA: TGTGCCAGCAGCCCCACCGGGAACAGTCTCAATGAGCAGTTCTTC.

V usage is TRBV6-5 and J usage is TRBJ1-5, with unresolved D. Germline V gene data show CDR1 as MNHEY and CDR2 as SVGAGI. Between the trimmed V and J ends, which lost 6 bases and 5 bases, there was a span of 17 bases. The CDR3 covers 15 residues. In DNA form, the CDR3 reads TGTGCCAGCAGCCCACAGTGGACTGTGGATCAGCCCCAGCATTTT. Amino acids: CASSPQWTVDQPQHF.

This chain connects TRBV12-5 to TRBJ2-5, with 9 positions matching TRBD2. V shed 2 bases, J shed 5 bases, and the junction held 24 bases outside the gene matches. Germline values: CDR1 LGHNT, CDR2 FRNRAP. CDR3 length equals 21 residues. The CDR3 DNA is TGTGCTAGTGGTTTGCTGTTCTTTGCCCAGCTGGCGGGGGGGCTAGGTGAGACCCAGTACTTC. Translating gives CASGLLFFAQLAGGLGETQYF.

The rearrangement uses TRBV2 and TRBJ1-6, with TRBD1 identical over 9 bases. The ends lost 2 bases at V and 11 bases at J; junction bases unmatched: 10. Germline V lookup: CDR1 SNHLY, CDR2 FYNNEI. The CDR3 is 16 residues long. The CDR3 loop is CASSEMGGQGLPPLHF. Here the CDR3 DNA reads TGTGCCAGCAGTGAAATGGGGGGACAGGGTTTGCCACCCCTCCACTTT.

This rearrangement joins TRBV14 to TRBJ2-7; D unclear. V was cut by 0 bases and J by 4 bases, with 7 bases left in between. CDR1 and CDR2 (germline): SGHDN, FVKESK. The CDR3 consists of 13 residues. For the CDR3, the DNA is TGTGCCAGCAGCCAAGAGGCCAGTTACGAGCAGTACTTC. It yields the protein CASSQEASYEQYF.

The V call is TRBV6-1, the J call TRBJ1-5, with a weak D call TRBD1 (6 bases). The CDR3 covers 15 residues. Germline loops: CDR1 MNHNS, CDR2 SASEGT. The V end was cut by 0 bases, the J end by 5 bases, with 11 bases between. The CDR3 spells CASSEAWTADQPQHF. In DNA form, the CDR3 reads TGTGCCAGCAGTGAAGCGTGGACAGCCGATCAGCCCCAGCATTTT.

This chain uses TRBV4-1 with TRBJ2-6; D perhaps matches TRBD1 (6 bases). Trimming removed 0 bases from V and 0 bases from J, with 15 bases in between. CDR1 is MGHRA and CDR2 is YSYEKL in the germline V gene. This CDR3 is 19 amino acids long. The DNA of the CDR3 is TGCGCCAGCAGCCAAGATTTGGACAGCGCGAACTCTGGGGCCAACGTCCTGACTTTC. This encodes CASSQDLDSANSGANVLTF.

DNA for the CDR3: TGTGCCAGCTCACCCTGGGACCGGGAGGGCGAGCAGTACTTC. Its protein is CASSPWDREGEQYF. This sequence joins TRBV18 and TRBJ2-7; the match to TRBD2 covers 8 bases. Trimming removed 3 bases from V and 6 bases from J; junction bases left unmatched: 7. This CDR3 contains 14 residues. CDR1 is KGHSH and CDR2 is LQKENI in the germline V gene.

This rearrangement joins TRBV29-1 to TRBJ2-5; 9 nucleotides align to TRBD2. V dropped 4 bases and J dropped 5; count of bases not matched to a gene: 11. The germline CDR1 and CDR2 sequences are SQVTM and ANQGSEA. This CDR3 is 15 amino acids long. The CDR3 nucleotides are TGCAGCGTTGTGGATAGCGGGGGCCGCCAGGAGACCCAGTACTTC. Its protein product is CSVVDSGGRQETQYF.

V and J are TRBV15 and TRBJ2-7; D is possibly TRBD2 (6 bases). The CDR3 has 15 residues. Germline V CDR1 and CDR2: LNHNV, YYDKDF (reference sequence). Trimming removed 1 base at V and 4 bases at J, with 14 bases between. The CDR3 sequence: CATSRGTGSLYEQYF. The CDR3 nucleotides are TGTGCCACCAGCAGAGGGACCGGGAGTTTATACGAGCAGTACTTC.

V usage is TRBV2 and J usage is TRBJ1-4; 7 nucleotides agree with TRBD1. Germline V CDR1 and CDR2: SNHLY, FYNNEI. V lost 2 bases, J lost 5 bases, and 5 bases stayed unmatched. The CDR3 covers 15 residues. The CDR3 reads CASSEFRDRNEKLFF. DNA of the CDR3: TGTGCCAGCAGTGAATTCCGGGACAGAAATGAAAAACTGTTTTTT.

The chain carries TRBV19 and TRBJ2-1; D is perhaps TRBD2 (7 bases). This CDR3 spans 13 amino acids. Germline V gene lookup returns CDR1 LNHDA and CDR2 SQIVND (reference sequence). The V end lost 4 bases, the J end lost 8 bases, and 12 bases lay between the germline ends. CDR3 in amino acids: CASSRGGPDEQFF. DNA of the CDR3: TGTGCCAGTAGTAGGGGGGGGCCGGATGAGCAGTTCTTC.

The chain employs TRBV25-1 and TRBJ2-1; maybe TRBD2 (7 bases). Trimming removed 5 bases from V and 0 bases from J, with 14 bases in between. CDR3 size: 16 residues. In germline, CDR1 is MGHDK, CDR2 SYGVNS. The CDR3 DNA reads TGTGCCAGCAGTCGGGGAGGGGGGAGCTCCTACAATGAGCAGTTCTTC. It is translated as CASSRGGGSSYNEQFF.

Here the CDR3 DNA reads TGTGCCAGCAGCGAATACAGGGAAGGCTACACCTTC. This translates into CASSEYREGYTF. The chain recombines TRBV2 with TRBJ1-2; D might be TRBD1 (6 bases). Germline lookup yields CDR1 SNHLY and CDR2 FYNNEI. The V gene lost 6 bases and the J gene lost 8 bases, with 13 bases spanning the gap. CDR3 length: 12 residues.

The CDR3 reads CAWTRVTGGGEKLFF. The CDR3 DNA reads TGTGCCTGGACTAGGGTGACAGGGGGTGGTGAAAAACTGTTTTTT. The chain has TRBV30 and TRBJ1-4; 9 nucleotides match TRBD1. The CDR3 length is 15 residues. Germline V CDR1 and CDR2: GTSNPN, SVGIG (reference sequence). V was clipped by 4 bases and J by 7 bases; unmatched bases: 10. Variable domain in full (rest from reference TRBV30 and TRBJ1-4): SQTIHQWPATLVQPVGSPLSLECTVEGTSNPNLYWYRQAAGRGLQLLFYSVGIGQISSEVPQNLSASRPQDRQFILSSKKLLLSDSGFYLCAWTRVTGGGEKLFFGSGTQLSVL.